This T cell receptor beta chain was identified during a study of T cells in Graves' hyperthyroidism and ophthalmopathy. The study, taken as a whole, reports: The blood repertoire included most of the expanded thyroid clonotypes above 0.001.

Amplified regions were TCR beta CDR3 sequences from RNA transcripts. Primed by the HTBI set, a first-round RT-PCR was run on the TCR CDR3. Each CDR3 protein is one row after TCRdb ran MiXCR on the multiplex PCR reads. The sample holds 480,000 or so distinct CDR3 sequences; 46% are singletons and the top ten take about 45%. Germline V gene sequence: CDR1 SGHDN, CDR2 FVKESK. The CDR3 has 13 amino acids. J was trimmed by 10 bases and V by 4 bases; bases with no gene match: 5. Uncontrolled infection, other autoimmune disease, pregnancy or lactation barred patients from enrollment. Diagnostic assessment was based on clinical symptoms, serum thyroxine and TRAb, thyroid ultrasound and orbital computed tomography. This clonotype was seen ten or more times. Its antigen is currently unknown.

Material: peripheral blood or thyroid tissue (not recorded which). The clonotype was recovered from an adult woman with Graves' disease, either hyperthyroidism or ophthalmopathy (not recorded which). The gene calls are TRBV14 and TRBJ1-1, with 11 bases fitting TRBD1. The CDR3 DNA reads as TGTGCCAGCAGCCGGGACAGGGGGACCGGAGCTTTCTTT. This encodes CASSRDRGTGAFF. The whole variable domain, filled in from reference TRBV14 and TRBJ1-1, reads EAGVTQFPSHSVIEKGQTVTLRCDPISGHDNLYWYRRVMGKEIKFLLHFVKESKQDESGMPNNRFLAERTGGTYSTLKVQPAELEDSGVYFCASSRDRGTGAFFGQGTRLTVV.